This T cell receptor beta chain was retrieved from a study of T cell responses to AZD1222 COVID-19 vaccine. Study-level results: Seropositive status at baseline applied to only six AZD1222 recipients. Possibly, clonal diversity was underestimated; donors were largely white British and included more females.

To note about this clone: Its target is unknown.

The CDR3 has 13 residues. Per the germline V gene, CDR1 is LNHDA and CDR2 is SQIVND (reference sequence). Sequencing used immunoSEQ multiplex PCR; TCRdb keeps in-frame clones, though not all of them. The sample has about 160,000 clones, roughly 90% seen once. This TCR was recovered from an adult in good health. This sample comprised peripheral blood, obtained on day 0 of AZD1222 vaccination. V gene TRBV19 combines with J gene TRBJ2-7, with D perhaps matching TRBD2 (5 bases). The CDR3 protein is CASATTPLYEQYF. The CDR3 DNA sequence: TGTGCTTCAGCGACTACCCCCCTCTACGAGCAGTACTTC.